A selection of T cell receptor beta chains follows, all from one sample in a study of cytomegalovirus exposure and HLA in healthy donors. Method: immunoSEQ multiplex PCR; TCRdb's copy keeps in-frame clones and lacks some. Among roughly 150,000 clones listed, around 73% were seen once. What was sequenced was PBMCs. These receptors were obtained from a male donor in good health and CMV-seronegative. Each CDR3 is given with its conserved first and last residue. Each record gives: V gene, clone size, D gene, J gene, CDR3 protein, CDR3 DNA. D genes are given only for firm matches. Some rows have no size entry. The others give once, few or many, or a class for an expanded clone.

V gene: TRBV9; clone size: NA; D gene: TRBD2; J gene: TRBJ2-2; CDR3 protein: CASSVARLAGGAGELFF; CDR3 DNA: TGTGCCAGCAGCGTAGCCAGACTAGCGGGGGGCGCCGGGGAGCTGTTTTTT
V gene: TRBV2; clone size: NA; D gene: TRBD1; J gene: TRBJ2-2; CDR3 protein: CASSSRDSRPSAGELFF; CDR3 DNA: TGTGCCAGCAGCTCCCGGGACAGTCGACCTTCAGCCGGGGAGCTGTTTTTT
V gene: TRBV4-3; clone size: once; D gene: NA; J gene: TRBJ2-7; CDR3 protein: CASSRTRGTPRDEQYF; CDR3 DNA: TGCGCCAGCAGCCGAACAAGGGGGACCCCTAGGGACGAGCAGTACTTC
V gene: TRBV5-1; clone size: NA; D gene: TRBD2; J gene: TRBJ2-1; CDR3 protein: CASSLGAGGPNEQFF; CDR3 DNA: TGCGCCAGCAGCTTGGGCGCGGGAGGGCCCAATGAGCAGTTCTTC
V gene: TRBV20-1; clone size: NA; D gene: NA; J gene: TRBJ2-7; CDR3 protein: CSARVRGEQYF; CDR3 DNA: TGCAGTGCTAGAGTCAGGGGCGAGCAGTACTTC
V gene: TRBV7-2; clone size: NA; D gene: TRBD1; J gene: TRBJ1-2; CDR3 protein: CASSSYRGGYTF; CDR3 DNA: TGTGCCAGCAGCTCCTACAGGGGGGGCTACACCTTC
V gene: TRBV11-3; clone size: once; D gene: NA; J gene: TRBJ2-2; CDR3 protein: CASSLGGTNTGELFF; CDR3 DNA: TGTGCCAGCAGCTTAGGCGGGACGAACACCGGGGAGCTGTTTTTT
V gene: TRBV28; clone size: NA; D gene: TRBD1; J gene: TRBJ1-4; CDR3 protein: CASGMTGGGYEKLFF; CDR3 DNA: TGTGCCAGCGGAATGACAGGGGGAGGGTATGAAAAACTGTTTTTT
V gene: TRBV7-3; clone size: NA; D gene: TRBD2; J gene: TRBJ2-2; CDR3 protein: CASSPRLAANTGELFF; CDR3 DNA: TGTGCCAGCAGCCCCCGACTAGCGGCTAACACCGGGGAGCTGTTTTTT
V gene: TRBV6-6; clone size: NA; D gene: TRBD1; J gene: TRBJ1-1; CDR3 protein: CASSSGRGTEAFF; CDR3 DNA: TGTGCCAGCAGTTCAGGCAGGGGGACTGAAGCTTTCTTT
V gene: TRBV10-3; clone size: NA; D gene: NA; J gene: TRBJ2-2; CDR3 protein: CAISTVTNTGELFF; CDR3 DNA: TGTGCCATCAGTACAGTGACGAACACCGGGGAGCTGTTTTTT
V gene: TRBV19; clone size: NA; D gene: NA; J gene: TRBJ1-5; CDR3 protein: CASSIDRFRPQHF; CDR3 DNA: TGTGCCAGTAGTATAGACAGATTCAGGCCCCAGCATTTT
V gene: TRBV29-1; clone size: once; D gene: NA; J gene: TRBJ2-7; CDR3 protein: CSVEDAGLSSYEQYF; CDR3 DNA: TGCAGCGTTGAAGATGCAGGCTTGAGCTCCTACGAGCAGTACTTC
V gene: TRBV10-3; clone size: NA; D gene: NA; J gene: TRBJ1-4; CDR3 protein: CAISGGSGSYGEKLFF; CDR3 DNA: TGTGCCATCAGTGGGGGCTCCGGGAGCTATGGGGAAAAACTGTTTTTT
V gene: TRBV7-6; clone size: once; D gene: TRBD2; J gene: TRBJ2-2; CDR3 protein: CASSPWTSGGTGELFF; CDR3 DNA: TGTGCCAGCAGCCCTTGGACTAGCGGGGGGACCGGGGAGCTGTTTTTT
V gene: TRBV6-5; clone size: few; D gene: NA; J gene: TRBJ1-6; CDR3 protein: CASSYAQGNSPLHF; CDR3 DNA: TGTGCCAGCAGTTACGCACAGGGAAATTCACCCCTCCACTTT
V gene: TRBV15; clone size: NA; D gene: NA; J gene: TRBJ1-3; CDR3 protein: CATSRDPGLSSGNTIYF; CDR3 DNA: TGTGCCACCAGCAGAGATCCGGGACTCAGCTCTGGAAACACCATATATTTT
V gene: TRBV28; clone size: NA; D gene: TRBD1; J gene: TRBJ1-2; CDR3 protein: CASSSGTAIYGYTF; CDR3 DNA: TGTGCCAGCAGTTCCGGGACAGCCATCTATGGCTACACCTTC
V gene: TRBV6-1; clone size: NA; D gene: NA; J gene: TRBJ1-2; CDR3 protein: CASSEGPSYGYTF; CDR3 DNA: TGTGCCAGCAGTGAGGGCCCTTCCTATGGCTACACCTTC
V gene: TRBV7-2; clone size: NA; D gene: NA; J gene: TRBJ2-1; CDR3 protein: CASSLFGEHNEQFF; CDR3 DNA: TGTGCCAGCAGCTTATTCGGGGAGCACAATGAGCAGTTCTTC
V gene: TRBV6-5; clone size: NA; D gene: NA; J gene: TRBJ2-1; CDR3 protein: CASRQGGVGEQFF; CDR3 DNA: TGTGCCAGCAGACAAGGGGGGGTAGGTGAGCAGTTCTTC
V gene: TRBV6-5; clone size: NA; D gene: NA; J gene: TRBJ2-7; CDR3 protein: CASSSFTGPYEQYF; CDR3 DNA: TGTGCCAGCAGTTCCTTCACTGGTCCCTACGAGCAGTACTTC
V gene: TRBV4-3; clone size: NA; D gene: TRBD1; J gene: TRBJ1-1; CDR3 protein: CASSRRGQLNTEAFF; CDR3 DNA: TGCGCCAGCAGCCGGAGGGGACAGTTGAACACTGAAGCTTTCTTT
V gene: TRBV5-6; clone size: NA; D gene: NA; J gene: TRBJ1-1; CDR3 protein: CASSFRATGTEAFF; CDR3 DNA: TGTGCCAGCAGTTTCCGGGCCACAGGGACTGAAGCTTTCTTT
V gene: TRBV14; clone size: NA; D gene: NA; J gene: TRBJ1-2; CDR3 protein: CASSRERANYGYTF; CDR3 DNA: TGTGCCAGCAGCCGAGAGAGAGCTAACTATGGCTACACCTTC
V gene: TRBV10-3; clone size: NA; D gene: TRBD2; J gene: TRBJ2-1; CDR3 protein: CAITPGEGLYNEQFF; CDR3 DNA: TGTGCCATCACCCCCGGGGAGGGACTTTACAATGAGCAGTTCTTC
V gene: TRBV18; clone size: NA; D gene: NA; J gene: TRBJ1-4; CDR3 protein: CASSPGTNEKLFF; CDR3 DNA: TGTGCCAGCTCACCCGGAACTAATGAAAAACTGTTTTTT
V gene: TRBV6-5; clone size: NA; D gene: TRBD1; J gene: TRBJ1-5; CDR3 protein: CASSYGQAPNQPQHF; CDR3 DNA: TGTGCCAGCAGTTATGGACAGGCCCCAAATCAGCCCCAGCATTTT
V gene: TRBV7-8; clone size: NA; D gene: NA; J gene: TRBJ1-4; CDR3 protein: CASSFYAGQGGEKLFF; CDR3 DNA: TGTGCCAGCAGCTTTTACGCTGGGCAGGGTGGCGAAAAACTGTTTTTT
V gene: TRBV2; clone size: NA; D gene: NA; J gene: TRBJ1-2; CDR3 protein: CASSEPGYGYTF; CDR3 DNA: TGTGCCAGCAGTGAGCCAGGTTATGGCTACACCTTC
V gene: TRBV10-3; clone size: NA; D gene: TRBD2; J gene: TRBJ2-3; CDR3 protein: CAISLAEITDTQYF; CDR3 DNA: TGTGCCATCAGCCTAGCGGAGATCACAGATACGCAGTATTTT
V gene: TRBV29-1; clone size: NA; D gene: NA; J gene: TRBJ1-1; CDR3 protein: CSVGLNAFF; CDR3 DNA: TGCAGCGTCGGACTTAACGCTTTCTTT
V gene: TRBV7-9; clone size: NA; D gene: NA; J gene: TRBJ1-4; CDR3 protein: CASSLVGAVNEKLFF; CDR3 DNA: TGTGCCAGCAGCCTTGTGGGGGCCGTTAATGAAAAACTGTTTTTT
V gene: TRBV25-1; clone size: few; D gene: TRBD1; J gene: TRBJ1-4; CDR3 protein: CASRQGAVDEKLFF; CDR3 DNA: TGTGCCAGCAGGCAGGGGGCGGTTGATGAAAAACTGTTTTTT
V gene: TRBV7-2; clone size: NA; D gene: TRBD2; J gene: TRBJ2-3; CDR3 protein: CASSFIAGRTDTQYF; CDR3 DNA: TGTGCCAGCAGCTTTATAGCGGGAAGGACAGATACGCAGTATTTT
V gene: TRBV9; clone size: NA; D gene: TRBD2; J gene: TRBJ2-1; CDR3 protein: CASSVRGGSYNEQFF; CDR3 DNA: TGTGCCAGCAGCGTACGCGGGGGCTCCTACAATGAGCAGTTCTTC
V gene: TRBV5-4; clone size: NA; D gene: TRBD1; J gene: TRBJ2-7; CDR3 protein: CASSYDRVPEQYF; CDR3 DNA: TGTGCCAGCAGCTACGACAGGGTTCCCGAGCAGTACTTC
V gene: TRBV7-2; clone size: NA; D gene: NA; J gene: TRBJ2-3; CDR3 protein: CASSFGLPGTDTQYF; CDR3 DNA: TGTGCCAGCAGCTTTGGGCTACCGGGCACAGATACGCAGTATTTT
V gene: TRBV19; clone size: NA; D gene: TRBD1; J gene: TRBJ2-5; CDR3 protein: CASSRKGDRGPETQYF; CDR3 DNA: TGTGCCAGTAGCCGCAAAGGGGACAGGGGGCCAGAGACCCAGTACTTC
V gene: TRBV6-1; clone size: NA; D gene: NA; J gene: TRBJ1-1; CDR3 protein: CASFWGRGTEAFF; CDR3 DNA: TGTGCCAGCTTCTGGGGGCGAGGCACTGAAGCTTTCTTT
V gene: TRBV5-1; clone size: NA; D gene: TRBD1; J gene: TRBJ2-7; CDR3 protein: CASSLQDRAYEQYF; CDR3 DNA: TGCGCCAGCAGCTTACAAGACAGGGCCTACGAGCAGTACTTC
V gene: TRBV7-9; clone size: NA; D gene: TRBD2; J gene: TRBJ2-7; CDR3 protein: CASSAHSGRASYEQYF; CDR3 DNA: TGTGCCAGCAGCGCCCATAGCGGGAGGGCCTCCTACGAGCAGTACTTC
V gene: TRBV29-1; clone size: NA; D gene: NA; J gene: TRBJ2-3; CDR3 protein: CSADPGADTQYF; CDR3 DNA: TGCAGCGCGGACCCGGGGGCAGATACGCAGTATTTT
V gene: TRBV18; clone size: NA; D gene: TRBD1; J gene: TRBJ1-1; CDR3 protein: CASSLNDRGDTEAFF; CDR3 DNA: TGTGCCAGCTCACTAAACGACAGGGGAGACACTGAAGCTTTCTTT
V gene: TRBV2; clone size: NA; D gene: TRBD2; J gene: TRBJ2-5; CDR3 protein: CASSERREETQYF; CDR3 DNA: TGTGCCAGCAGTGAACGGCGGGAGGAGACCCAGTACTTC
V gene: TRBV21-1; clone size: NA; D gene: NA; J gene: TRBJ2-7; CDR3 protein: CASSPKRTKSSYEQYF; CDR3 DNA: TGTGCCAGCAGCCCGAAGAGGACTAAATCTTCCTACGAGCAGTACTTC
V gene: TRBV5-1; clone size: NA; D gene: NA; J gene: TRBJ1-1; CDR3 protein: CASSLVGEVTEAFF; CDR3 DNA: TGCGCCAGCAGCTTGGTCGGGGAAGTCACTGAAGCTTTCTTT
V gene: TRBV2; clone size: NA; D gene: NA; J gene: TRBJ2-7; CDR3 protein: CASSEERGYEQYF; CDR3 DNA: TGTGCCAGCAGTGAGGAGAGAGGCTACGAGCAGTACTTC
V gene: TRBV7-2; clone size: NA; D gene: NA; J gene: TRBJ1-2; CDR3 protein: CASSLPGVMGGYTF; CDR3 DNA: TGTGCCAGCAGCTTACCGGGGGTGATGGGGGGCTACACCTTC
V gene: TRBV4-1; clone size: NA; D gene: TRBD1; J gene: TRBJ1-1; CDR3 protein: CASSQPAGGRSTEAFF; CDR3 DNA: TGCGCCAGCAGCCAACCTGCAGGGGGAAGGAGCACTGAAGCTTTCTTT
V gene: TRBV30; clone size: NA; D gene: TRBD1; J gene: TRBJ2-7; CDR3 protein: CAWRRGREQYF; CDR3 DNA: TGTGCCTGGAGAAGGGGGCGCGAGCAGTACTTC